This T cell receptor beta chain was sequenced for a study of OX40 agonist ivuxolimab in advanced cancers. Looking at the study overall: An agonistic anti-OX40 (CD134) antibody, ivuxolimab, was used to treat the patients.

Looked up from germline, CDR1 is SGHRS and CDR2 is YFSETQ. Trimming pared 1 base from V and 3 bases from J, leaving 11 bases between. The CDR3 has 15 amino acids. Generated by immunoSEQ multiplex PCR, the TCRdb table keeps only in-frame clones and is missing some. This sample has tens of thousands of clones, with roughly 84% found just once. The chain couples TRBV5-1 to TRBJ2-4; no clear D. This sample comprised CD4+ or CD8+ T cells sorted from blood, obtained in a trial of the OX40 agonist ivuxolimab. This TCR was recovered from an adult with an advanced solid tumor such as melanoma, head and neck, liver or kidney cancer. The CDR3 sequence is CASSLSPWDKNIQYF. CDR3 nucleotide sequence: TGCGCCAGCAGCTTGAGTCCCTGGGACAAAAACATTCAGTACTTC.